This T cell receptor beta chain originates from a study of blood T cell repertoires in COVID-19 (dated by TCRdb to the early 2020s). General notes on the study: The collaborator samples originated in the United States, Italy and Spain and spanned the acute and convalescent phases of COVID-19. The material from the prospective study consisted of cDNA or gDNA derived from T cells, B-cell-depleted T cells, or PBMCs. Subjects who had been exposed to COVID-19, were actively infected with it, or had recovered from it provided the deeply sampled blood TCRbeta repertoires that made up the dataset. The repertoires were released in a freely available public database meant as a resource for research on the immune response to SARS-CoV-2. Samples were obtained from the ongoing ImmuneRACE study (first 160 participants) and from about 1,300 subjects provided by 6 global collaborators. A de-identified subject ID, COVID-19 status, age in years and sex were almost always included in the sample metadata. Where available, HLA class I and class II types were obtained from metadata supplied by the sample provider rather than from assay-based typing.

The collaborating institutions used their own protocols to collect whole blood in K2EDTA tubes. Collaborator samples were shipped for TCRbeta analysis as frozen whole blood, isolated PBMCs, or DNA extracted from either sample type. Trimming at the junction amounts to 3 bases on V and 0 bases on J, and the germline ends lie 10 bases apart. Sequences KGHSH (CDR1) and LQKENI (CDR2) are obtained from the germline V gene. The CDR3 has 15 amino acids, counting the end cysteine and phenylalanine. Of the read, only the CDR3 DNA is kept; its 45 bases are in frame from base 1. The research as a whole found: How much clinical and demographic metadata was included differed by source and by participant, and the metadata was provided uncurated.

Comments on this clone: The clone's antigen remains unknown. Base qualities are not provided; no much larger clone lies one nucleotide away.

The immunoSEQ Assay, a bias-controlled multiplex PCR, was used to amplify TCRbeta CDR3 regions from genomic DNA. In the original analysis: Nucleated cell counts per sample were estimated from amplification of reference gene primers within the assay. To quantify the absolute abundance of each unique TCRbeta CDR3 rearrangement, sequence reads were collapsed and filtered. For each sample, productive Simpson clonality was calculated as the square root of Simpson's diversity index across productive rearrangements. TCRdb took this table from immuneACCESS and kept in-frame rearrangements with V and J called. Such tables lack part of the clones; where checked against another copy, unresolved V genes explain under half of the gap, and the rest is unexplained. That table furnishes V, J and clone size, whereas the DNA furnished D and trimming. The sample records 88,000 or so clones, over 65% of which are singletons. 9.5% to 12% of the sample rests with the top ten.

The clonotype comes from a human donor in a cohort sampled during active COVID-19. The sample consisted of peripheral blood. The rearranged chain carries TRBV18 and TRBJ2-3; tentative D gene TRBD2, with 6 bases matching. The DNA reads as follows: TGTGCCAGCTCACCTCCTGGAGGGAGCACAGATACGCAGTATTTT. Translated, this gives CASSPPGGSTDTQYF.